A selection of T cell receptor beta chains follows, all from one sample in a study of blood T cells in healthy people across ages. From the 5' RACE reads, TCRdb called clonotypes with MiXCR, one entry per CDR3 protein. The sample contains about 720,000 distinct CDR3 sequences, 22% of which appear only once. Sequenced sample: blood. The receptors shown here come from a man in his sixties or seventies in good health. CDR3s include the opening cysteine and the closing phenylalanine or tryptophan. D genes are given only for firm matches. The size entry is marked missing in some rows and otherwise reads once, few, many or a size class.

size	V	D	J	DNA	CDR3
few	TRBV5-1	.	TRBJ2-5	TGCGCCAGCAGCTGGACAGAAAACCAAGAGACCCAGTACTTC	CASSWTENQETQYF
.	TRBV20-1	.	TRBJ1-5	TGCAGTGCTCGTTTTATGGGGGCAAGCAATCAGCCCCAGCATTTT	CSARFMGASNQPQHF
few	TRBV29-1	.	TRBJ2-7	TGCAGCGTTGAAGAGCTGTCAGTTGGGAGAAGGGAGCAGTACTTC	CSVEELSVGRREQYF
.	TRBV7-9	.	TRBJ2-3	TGTGCCAGCAGCAGACCTTTGGCCGGAGGGAACACAGATACGCAGTGTTTT	CASSRPLAGGNTDTQCF
many	TRBV20-1	.	TRBJ2-1	TGCAGTGCTCAAGGACTTTACAGGTCCTACAATGAGCAGTTCTTC	CSAQGLYRSYNEQFF
.	TRBV28	.	TRBJ2-7	TGTGCCAGCAGTCTTCCCGACAGAGCCTACGAGCAGTACTTC	CASSLPDRAYEQYF
.	TRBV20-1	.	TRBJ2-7	TGCAGTGCCCCCTTTGGGGGGGCGGTAAGTTGGAACGAGCAGTACTTC	CSAPFGGAVSWNEQYF
.	TRBV6-2/TRBV6-3	TRBD1	TRBJ1-2	TGTGCCAGCAGTCCCCCACCCGGGACAGGGTCGAGGTATGGCTACACCTTC	CASSPPPGTGSRYGYTF
.	TRBV5-1	.	TRBJ2-3	TGCGCCAGCAGCTCTGGAATGGGCACAGATACGCAGTATTTT	CASSSGMGTDTQYF
.	TRBV7-6	.	TRBJ2-7	TGTGCCAGCAGCTTATTTGGCAGGGCGAGGGAATCCTACGAGCAGTACTTC	CASSLFGRARESYEQYF
few	TRBV10-3	TRBD1	TRBJ2-1	TGTGCCATCAATTGGGACAGGGGGGGTGATGAGCAGTTCTTC	CAINWDRGGDEQFF
many	TRBV11-1	.	TRBJ2-1	TGTGCCAGCACCCTCCTCAGGGGTAATGAGCAGTTCTTC	CASTLLRGNEQFF
.	TRBV7-6	.	TRBJ1-3	TGTGCCAGCAGCTTAACAGGGATGATGGGAAACACCATATATTTT	CASSLTGMMGNTIYF
few	TRBV20-1	.	TRBJ2-1	TGCAGTGCTAAAGACGCCGTAGCAGGAGGGAGCTCCTACAATGAGCAGTTCTTC	CSAKDAVAGGSSYNEQFF
few	TRBV12-3/TRBV12-4	.	TRBJ2-5	TGTGCCAGCAGTTTCTTGCGGGTTGAGACCCAGTACTTC	CASSFLRVETQYF
few	TRBV24-1	.	TRBJ1-1	TGTGCCACCAGTGATGCCCGCGGGGGAGGCACTGAAGCTTTCTTT	CATSDARGGGTEAFF
.	TRBV20-1	.	TRBJ1-3	TGCAGTGCTAAGGCAGCTGGAAACACCATATATTTT	CSAKAAGNTIYF
.	TRBV14	.	TRBJ1-1	TGTGCCAGCGCGAGAGGAGTAAACACTGAAGCTTTCTTT	CASARGVNTEAFF
few	TRBV6-2/TRBV6-3	.	TRBJ1-1	TGTGCCAGCAGTTATGGAGGCGTCACGAACACTGAAGCTTTCTTT	CASSYGGVTNTEAFF
.	TRBV20-1	TRBD1	TRBJ1-6	TGCAGTGCTAGGGGGGACAGGGGGTCTTTCGGTTCACCCCTCCACTTT	CSARGDRGSFGSPLHF
.	TRBV7-6	.	TRBJ2-1	TGTGCCAGCAGCACTGCTGGTGGCGGACGGTCCTACAATGAGCAGTTCTTC	CASSTAGGGRSYNEQFF
.	TRBV4-3	TRBD1	TRBJ2-7	TGCGCCAGCAGCCAATCCGACAGGGCCGGCTACGAGCAGTACTTC	CASSQSDRAGYEQYF
few	TRBV6-5	.	TRBJ2-3	TGTGCCAGTAGCAGGGTGGTCACAGATACGCAGTATTTT	CASSRVVTDTQYF
few	TRBV28	TRBD1	TRBJ1-1	TGTGCCAGCAGTCCAAACCCGGACAGGGGGTATAGGAACACTGAAGCTTTCTTT	CASSPNPDRGYRNTEAFF
.	TRBV7-2	.	TRBJ2-3	TGTGCCAGCAGCCCGCTTAGTGGGCTCACAGATACGCAGTATTTT	CASSPLSGLTDTQYF
few	TRBV7-2	.	TRBJ1-6	TGTGCCAGCAGCTTAGAGGCAGCTGGGAATTCACCCCTCCACTTT	CASSLEAAGNSPLHF
.	TRBV6-5	.	TRBJ2-1	TGTGCCAGCAGTTACTCCCCTAGGAATGAGCAGTTCTTC	CASSYSPRNEQFF
.	TRBV29-1	TRBD1	TRBJ2-1	TGCAGCGTTCTCTTTCAGGGGGCGGTGAATGAGCAGTTCTTC	CSVLFQGAVNEQFF
.	TRBV29-1	TRBD1	TRBJ2-2	TGCAGCGTGATTAGACAGGGGAGCACCGGGGAGCTGTTTTTT	CSVIRQGSTGELFF
.	TRBV6-6	TRBD1	TRBJ1-4	TGTGCCAGCAGTAGCCCGGACAGGGCAACTAATGAAAAACTGTTTTTT	CASSSPDRATNEKLFF
.	TRBV19	.	TRBJ1-1	TGTGCCAGTAGTGACGGGCGGGGGAGAAACACTGAAGCTTTCTTT	CASSDGRGRNTEAFF